The clone carrying this TCR beta chain appeared a few times. These data originate in a study of identical twins. A universal primer site arose from template switching, and cDNA bore unique molecular identifiers. In TCRdb, the 5' RACE reads were re-called with MiXCR into one record per CDR3 protein. The table has about 900,000 distinct CDR3 sequences, about 12% seen once. Another study also made use of these data, one on yellow fever vaccine responses in identical twins.

Sequencing was carried out using PBMCs. The clonotype comes from a woman aged 18-29 years in good health.

The chain's CDR3 is CASSLYINGHRFDSYEQYF. The CDR3 nucleotides read TGTGCCAGCAGTTTATACATCAACGGACACCGATTTGATTCCTACGAGCAGTACTTC. This chain joins TRBV12-3 or TRBV12-4 and TRBJ2-7, with D perhaps matching TRBD1 (5 bases). The CDR3 contains 19 residues. The V end was cut by 2 bases, the J end by 1 base, with 24 bases between.